Sequencing of this T cell receptor beta chain was carried out in a study of beta chain features in type 1 diabetes. Study-wide background: All samples combined gave around 100,000,000 sorted cells for examination. Study outcomes and limitations: When Type 1 diabetes patients were examined, their TCRB CDR3s proved moderately but significantly shorter in all four CD4+ subsets. Overrepresentation of cells with high TCR expression could result from cDNA sequencing.

CDR3 length: 14 residues. CDR1 and CDR2 (germline): LNHDA, SQIVND (reference sequence). V was clipped by 2 bases and J by 5 bases, with 12 bases between them. Only one heparinised blood draw was taken per donor, and its volume averaged approximately 120 mL. CD45RO/CCR7/CD25/CD127/CD95/CD27 staining was used to isolate CD4+ naive, central memory, regulatory and stem cell-like memory cells by sorting. Expressed TCRB transcripts were sequenced because the entire RNA isolate underwent reverse transcription. Clones were sequenced by immunoSEQ multiplex PCR, and TCRdb holds only the in-frame ones, with some missing. The data hold 230,000 or so clones, with 15% to 20% observed a single time. Details on this clone: The antigen is unknown.

The chain uses TRBV19 and TRBJ2-5; D is perhaps TRBD1 (6 bases). The sequenced sample consisted of naive CD4+ T cells from blood. The source is a man younger than 45 with type 1 diabetes. CDR3 in amino acids: CASSISGAGETQYF. CDR3 nucleotide sequence: TGTGCCAGTAGTATATCAGGGGCTGGCGAGACCCAGTACTTC.